This T cell receptor beta chain derives from a study of T cell repertoires in cytomegalovirus infection. This clonotype was observed once. What it binds is unknown. TCRdb reprocessed the reads via MiXCR and lists one record per CDR3 protein. Of about 700,000 distinct CDR3 sequences in the sample, around a third were seen once. This CDR3 contains 12 residues. From germline, CDR1 is LNHNV and CDR2 YYDKDF (reference sequence). The V end was cut by 4 bases, the J end by 3 bases, with 6 bases between. This chain connects TRBV15 to TRBJ1-1; D ambiguous. The sequence was obtained from a human donor in good health (CMV status not recorded). Some clones in this sample may be carry-over from other donors' samples. The specimen was cultured PBMCs, collected from culture after CMV antigen stimulation. The CDR3 bases are TGTGCCACCAGCAACACTTACACTGAAGCTTTCTTT. Encoded protein: CATSNTYTEAFF.